This TCR beta chain came from a study of shared clonotypes between healthy human individuals. Looking at the study overall: Samples came from a couple of female and a few male donors aged 18 to 49.

Using immunoSEQ multiplex PCR, the repertoire was profiled, and TCRdb retains in-frame clones only, with some absent. The table records about 480,000 clones, less than 85% of them present only once. Germline values: CDR1 LNHDA, CDR2 SQIVND (reference sequence). The length of the CDR3 is 15 residues. Trimming removed 0 bases from V and 7 bases from J, with 13 bases in between. The clonotype comes from a woman in her thirties or forties in good health. Some clones in this sample may be carry-over from other donors' samples. This chain uses TRBV19 with TRBJ1-5; the D gene is possibly TRBD1 (6 bases). Sequencing used PBMCs. The CDR3 protein is CASSIDGPRGQPQHF. CDR3 coding DNA: TGTGCCAGTAGTATAGACGGGCCCAGGGGACAGCCCCAGCATTTT.